What follows are 19 T cell receptor beta chains derived from one specimen sequenced in a study of shared clonotypes between healthy human individuals. Naive CD8 cells lacked CD45RO and underwent positive selection for CCR7, leaving out terminally differentiated effector memory CD45RA+ cells. The protocol was immunoSEQ multiplex PCR, while the TCRdb copy is restricted to in-frame clones and leaves out a portion. The profile shows roughly 810,000 clones, around 96% of them singletons. The sequenced sample was naive CD8+ T cells sorted from blood. These receptors all stem from a man aged 25-40 years in good health.

This rearrangement joins TRBV29-1 to TRBJ1-3; no reliable D call. Trimming removed 5 bases at V and 6 bases at J, with 17 bases between. The CDR3 consists of 14 residues. The germline gives CDR1 SQVTM, CDR2 ANQGSEA. For the CDR3, the DNA is TGCAGCGTTACGAAAATTGAGCTGGAAAACACCATATATTTT. This encodes CSVTKIELENTIYF.

This chain connects TRBV27 to TRBJ1-5; the match to TRBD1 covers 8 bases. Trimming cost V 4 bases and J 4 bases; bases outside gene matches: 6. Germline V CDR1 and CDR2: MNHEY, SMNVEV (reference sequence). The CDR3 has 15 amino acids. In DNA form, the CDR3 reads TGTGCCAGCAGTTCCGGCAGGGGGCCAAATCAGCCCCAGCATTTT. It specifies CASSSGRGPNQPQHF.

This rearrangement joins TRBV15 to TRBJ2-7; D gene uncertain. The CDR3 covers 15 residues. CDR1 is LNHNV and CDR2 is YYDKDF in the germline V gene (reference sequence). V dropped 0 bases and J dropped 3 bases, with 12 bases sitting between them. CDR3 sequence (DNA): TGTGCCACCAGCAGAGAGCAAGGGTCAGGCTACGAGCAGTACTTC. Translated: CATSREQGSGYEQYF.

This clone showed up just once. The chain carries TRBV7-9 and TRBJ2-3, with D hard to call. The V end lost 3 bases, the J end lost 0 bases, and 7 bases lay between the germline ends. The CDR3 sequence is 14 residues long. Germline CDR1 and CDR2: SEHNR and FQNEAQ (reference sequence). Here the CDR3 DNA reads TGTGCCAGCAGCTTCCGGTCTAGCACAGATACGCAGTATTTT. As protein: CASSFRSSTDTQYF. The full variable domain, in which reference TRBV7-9 and TRBJ2-3 provide the parts outside the CDR3, is DTGVSQNPRHKITKRGQNVTFRCDPISEHNRLYWYRQTLGQGPEFLTYFQNEAQLEKSRLLSDRFSAERPKGSFSTLEIQRTEQGDSAMYLCASSFRSSTDTQYFGPGTRLTVL.

The rearrangement joins TRBV28 to TRBJ1-2; D remains ambiguous. V lost 4 bases, J lost 0 bases, and 12 bases lay in between. This CDR3 spans 15 amino acids. Germline lookup yields CDR1 MDHEN and CDR2 SYDVKM. The CDR3 coding sequence is TGTGCCAGCAGTTCACACAGCCTAGCTAACTATGGCTACACCTTC. This sequence encodes CASSSHSLANYGYTF.

The chain uses TRBV5-1 and TRBJ2-5, with a possible D match to TRBD1 (6 bases). This CDR3 has 14 residues. Germline CDR1 is SGHRS and CDR2 is YFSETQ. With 0 bases removed from V and 5 bases from J, the gap between germline ends came to 11 bases. The CDR3 protein is CASSLAGGRETQYF. CDR3 DNA: TGCGCCAGCAGCTTGGCTGGGGGCAGGGAGACCCAGTACTTC.

The V call is TRBV7-2, the J call TRBJ1-1; weak D call: TRBD1 (5 bases). V was trimmed by 2 bases and J by 4 bases, leaving 14 bases between them. CDR1 and CDR2 (germline): SGHTA, FQGNSA. There are 15 residues in the CDR3. This CDR3 reads CASSLFSPGGTEAFF. DNA for the CDR3: TGTGCCAGCAGCTTATTCTCTCCGGGGGGCACTGAAGCTTTCTTT.

The chain employs TRBV28 and TRBJ1-2; a possible D gene is TRBD1 (6 bases). Trimming pared 1 base from V and 6 bases from J, leaving 15 bases between. Per the germline V gene, CDR1 is MDHEN and CDR2 is SYDVKM. The CDR3 length is 15 residues. The DNA of the CDR3 is TGTGCCAGCAGTTTATTCCCCGAGACAGGAAATGGCTACACCTTC. Amino acids: CASSLFPETGNGYTF.

The chain combines TRBV19 with TRBJ2-1; no definite D call. V was pared by 4 bases and J by 2 bases, with 6 bases between. There are 13 residues in the CDR3. CDR1 is LNHDA and CDR2 is SQIVND in the germline V gene (reference sequence). The CDR3 is CASSRGPYNEQFF. The CDR3 DNA is TGTGCCAGTAGTAGAGGTCCCTACAATGAGCAGTTCTTC. Complete variable domain (other parts from reference TRBV19 and TRBJ2-1): DGGITQSPKYLFRKEGQNVTLSCEQNLNHDAMYWYRQDPGQGLRLIYYSQIVNDFQKGDIAEGYSVSREKKESFPLTVTSAQKNPTAFYLCASSRGPYNEQFFGPGTRLTVL.

This chain joins TRBV5-1 and TRBJ2-1, with 10 nucleotides matching TRBD2. Germline CDR1 reads SGHRS; CDR2 reads YFSETQ. The CDR3 has 16 amino acids. V lost 0 bases to trimming and J lost 8 bases; unmatched junction nucleotides: 8. The CDR3 reads CASSLEQGLARHEQFF. CDR3 DNA sequence: TGCGCCAGCAGCTTGGAGCAGGGACTAGCGCGACATGAGCAGTTCTTC.

Turning to this clone: The sample contains more than one DNA sequence encoding this CDR3. This chain connects TRBV11-2 to TRBJ2-1; D call uncertain. The CDR3 length is 11 residues. Looked up from germline, CDR1 is SGHAT and CDR2 is FQNNGV. Trimming stripped 5 bases from V and 7 bases from J, with 6 bases between. CDR3 nucleotides: TGTGCCAGCAGCCTTCAAAATGAGCAGTTCTTC. It encodes CASSLQNEQFF.

The chain links TRBV27 to TRBJ2-3; 14 nucleotides align to TRBD2. Germline V gene lookup returns CDR1 MNHEY and CDR2 SMNVEV (reference sequence). The CDR3 is made up of 16 amino acids. J gave up 6 bases and V 5 bases, and 7 bases lay outside the gene matches. The CDR3 region is CASSPGLAGVWDTQYF. The CDR3 bases are TGTGCCAGCAGTCCGGGACTAGCGGGGGTGTGGGATACGCAGTATTTT.

This chain links TRBV27 with TRBJ2-7; 11 bases agree with TRBD2. The CDR3 covers 14 residues. With 8 bases clipped from V and 3 bases from J, the junction kept 6 bases outside the gene matches. Germline assignment: CDR1 MNHEY and CDR2 SMNVEV (reference sequence). Here the CDR3 DNA reads TGTGCCAGCTGTATAGCGGGAGGGGACTACGAGCAGTACTTC. Amino acids: CASCIAGGDYEQYF.

This chain connects TRBV29-1 to TRBJ2-3, with TRBD2 matching 14 bases. The CDR3 length is 18 residues. V lost 7 bases and J lost 2; bases outside the gene matches: 14. CDR1 is SQVTM and CDR2 is ANQGSEA in the germline V gene. CDR3 sequence: CSAEAGLAGAGPTDTQYF. The CDR3 nucleotides read TGCAGCGCGGAAGCGGGACTAGCGGGAGCAGGTCCCACAGATACGCAGTATTTT.

V is TRBV28 and J is TRBJ1-5; the D gene is possibly TRBD1 (5 bases). This CDR3 is built from 15 residues. Trimming removed 3 bases at V and 0 bases at J, with 9 bases between. Looked up from germline, CDR1 is MDHEN and CDR2 is SYDVKM. The CDR3 nucleotides read TGTGCCAGCAGTTTCGGGACTGCTAGCAATCAGCCCCAGCATTTT. It is translated as CASSFGTASNQPQHF.

This clone was recorded only once. The rearrangement joins TRBV11-2 to TRBJ1-2; D unclear. The CDR3 covers 14 residues. Trimming left V 5 bases short and J 1 base short, with 11 bases between. Germline values: CDR1 SGHAT, CDR2 FQNNGV. The CDR3 DNA reads TGTGCCAGCAGCATAGGAGTTGGTAACTATGGCTACACCTTC. Protein sequence: CASSIGVGNYGYTF. Full variable domain (rest looked up from reference TRBV11-2 and TRBJ1-2): EAGVAQSPRYKIIEKRQSVAFWCNPISGHATLYWYQQILGQGPKLLIQFQNNGVVDDSQLPKDRFSAERLKGVDSTLKIQPAKLEDSAVYLCASSIGVGNYGYTFGSGTRLTVV.

This rearrangement joins TRBV6-5 to TRBJ1-5; TRBD1 is a possible D gene (5 bases). Germline lookup yields CDR1 MNHEY and CDR2 SVGAGI. The CDR3 has 13 amino acids. The V end was cut by 4 bases, the J end by 3 bases, with 7 bases between. CDR3 residues: CASSSGTNQPQHF. CDR3 nucleotides: TGTGCCAGCAGTTCAGGGACCAATCAGCCCCAGCATTTT.

This clone is a singleton in its sample. The chain has TRBV2 and TRBJ2-3; weak D call: TRBD2 (5 bases). CDR1 and CDR2 from the germline V gene are SNHLY and FYNNEI. With 4 bases removed from V and 1 base from J, the gap between germline ends came to 21 bases. This CDR3 region has 18 residues. CDR3 region: CASSVSLTGKRGTDTQYF. The CDR3 DNA follows: TGTGCCAGCAGTGTATCCCTCACGGGGAAACGAGGCACAGATACGCAGTATTTT. Full variable domain (outside the CDR3, taken from reference TRBV2 and TRBJ2-3): EPEVTQTPSHQVTQMGQEVILRCVPISNHLYFYWYRQILGQKVEFLVSFYNNEISEKSEIFDDQFSVERPDGSNFTLKIRSTKLEDSAMYFCASSVSLTGKRGTDTQYFGPGTRLTVL.

The rearrangement uses TRBV27 and TRBJ2-1, with 7 bases aligning to TRBD2. The ends lost 1 base at V and 8 bases at J; junction bases unmatched: 14. CDR1 and CDR2 from the germline V gene are MNHEY and SMNVEV (reference sequence). The CDR3 is 17 amino acids. The CDR3 loop is CASSLYWPSGPTDEQFF. The CDR3 coding sequence is TGTGCCAGCAGTTTATATTGGCCTAGCGGCCCGACGGATGAGCAGTTCTTC.